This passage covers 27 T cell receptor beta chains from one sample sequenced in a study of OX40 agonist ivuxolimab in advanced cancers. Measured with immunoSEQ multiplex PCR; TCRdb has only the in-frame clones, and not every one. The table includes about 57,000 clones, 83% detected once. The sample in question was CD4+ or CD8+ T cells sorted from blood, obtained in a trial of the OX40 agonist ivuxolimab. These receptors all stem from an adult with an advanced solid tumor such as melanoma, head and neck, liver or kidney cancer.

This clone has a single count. This CDR3 is CASSTGTSGKTAYTQYF. In nucleotides, the CDR3 is TGTGCCAGCAGCACCGGGACTAGCGGGAAAACGGCATATACGCAGTATTTT. The genes are TRBV13 and TRBJ2-3, with TRBD2 matching over 13 bases. The germline V gene encodes CDR1 PRHDT and CDR2 FYEKMQ (reference sequence). V lost 5 bases and J lost 7; bases outside the gene matches: 12. The CDR3 consists of 17 residues.

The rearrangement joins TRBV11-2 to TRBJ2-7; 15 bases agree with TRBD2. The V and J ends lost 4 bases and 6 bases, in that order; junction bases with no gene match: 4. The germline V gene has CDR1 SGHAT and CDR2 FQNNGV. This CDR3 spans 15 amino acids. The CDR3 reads CASSSSGLAGGEQYF. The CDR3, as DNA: TGTGCCAGCAGCTCCTCGGGACTAGCGGGAGGCGAGCAGTACTTC.

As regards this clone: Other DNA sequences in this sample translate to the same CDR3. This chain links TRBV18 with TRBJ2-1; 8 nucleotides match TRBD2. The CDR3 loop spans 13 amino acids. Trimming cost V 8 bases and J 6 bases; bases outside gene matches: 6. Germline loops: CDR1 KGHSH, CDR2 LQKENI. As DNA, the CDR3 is TGTGCCAGCGCCGGACTAGCAGGCAATGAGCAGTTCTTC. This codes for CASAGLAGNEQFF.

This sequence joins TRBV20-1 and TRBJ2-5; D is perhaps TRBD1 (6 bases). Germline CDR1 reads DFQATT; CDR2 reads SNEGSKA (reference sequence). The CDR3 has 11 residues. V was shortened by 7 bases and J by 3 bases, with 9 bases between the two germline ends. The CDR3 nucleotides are TGCAGTGGCAACAGGGAAGAGACCCAGTACTTC. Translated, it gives CSGNREETQYF.

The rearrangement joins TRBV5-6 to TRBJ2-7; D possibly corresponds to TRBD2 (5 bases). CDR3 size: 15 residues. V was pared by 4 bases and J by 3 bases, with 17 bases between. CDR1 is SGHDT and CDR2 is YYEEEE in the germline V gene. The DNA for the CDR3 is TGTGCCAGCAGCCCACCCCGGGGAGAAAACTACGAGCAGTACTTC. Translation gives CASSPPRGENYEQYF.

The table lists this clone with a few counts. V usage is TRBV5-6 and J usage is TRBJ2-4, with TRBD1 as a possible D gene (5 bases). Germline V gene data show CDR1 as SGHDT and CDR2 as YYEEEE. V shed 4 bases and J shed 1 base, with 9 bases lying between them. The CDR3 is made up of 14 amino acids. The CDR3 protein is CASSLRQAKNIQYF. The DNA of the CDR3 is TGTGCCAGCAGCCTTCGACAGGCCAAAAACATTCAGTACTTC.

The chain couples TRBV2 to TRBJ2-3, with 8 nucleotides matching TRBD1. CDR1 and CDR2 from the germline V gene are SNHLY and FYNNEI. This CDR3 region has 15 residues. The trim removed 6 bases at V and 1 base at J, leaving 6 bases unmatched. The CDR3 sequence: CASSPDRVGTDTQYF. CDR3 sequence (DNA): TGTGCCAGCAGCCCGGACAGGGTTGGCACAGATACGCAGTATTTT.

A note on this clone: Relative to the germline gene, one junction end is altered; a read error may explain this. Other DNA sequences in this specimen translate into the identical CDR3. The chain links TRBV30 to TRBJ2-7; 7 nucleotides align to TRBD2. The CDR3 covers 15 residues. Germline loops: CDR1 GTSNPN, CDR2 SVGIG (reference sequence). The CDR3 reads CAWRYERDRSYEQYF. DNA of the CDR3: TGTGCCTGGCGGTACGAGCGGGACCGGTCCTACGAGCAGTACTTT.

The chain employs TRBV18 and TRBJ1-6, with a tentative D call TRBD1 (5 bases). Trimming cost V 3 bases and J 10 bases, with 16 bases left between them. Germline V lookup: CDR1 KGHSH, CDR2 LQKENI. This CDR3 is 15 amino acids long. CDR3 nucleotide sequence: TGTGCCAGCTCACCGGACGGCGTGGGGGAATCACCCCTCCACTTT. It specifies CASSPDGVGESPLHF.

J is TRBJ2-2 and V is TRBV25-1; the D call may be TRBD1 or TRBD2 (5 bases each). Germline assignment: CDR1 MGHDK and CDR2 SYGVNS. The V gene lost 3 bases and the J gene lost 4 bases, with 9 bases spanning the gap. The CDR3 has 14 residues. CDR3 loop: CASSERGSTGELFF. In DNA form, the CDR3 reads TGTGCCAGCAGTGAGAGGGGAAGCACCGGGGAGCTGTTTTTT.

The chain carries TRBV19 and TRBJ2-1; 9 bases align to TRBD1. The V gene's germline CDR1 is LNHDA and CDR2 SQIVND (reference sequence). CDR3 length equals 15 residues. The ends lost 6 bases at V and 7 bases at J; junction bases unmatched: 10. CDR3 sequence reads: CASSRGDRERNEQFF. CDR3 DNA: TGTGCCAGTAGCCGTGGGGACAGGGAAAGAAATGAGCAGTTCTTC. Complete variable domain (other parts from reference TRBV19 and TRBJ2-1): DGGITQSPKYLFRKEGQNVTLSCEQNLNHDAMYWYRQDPGQGLRLIYYSQIVNDFQKGDIAEGYSVSREKKESFPLTVTSAQKNPTAFYLCASSRGDRERNEQFFGPGTRLTVL.

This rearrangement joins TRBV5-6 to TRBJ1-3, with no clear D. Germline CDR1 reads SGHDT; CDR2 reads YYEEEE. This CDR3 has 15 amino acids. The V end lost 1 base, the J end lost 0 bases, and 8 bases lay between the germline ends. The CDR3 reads CASSLYAVSGNTIYF. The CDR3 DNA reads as TGTGCCAGCAGCTTGTACGCAGTCTCTGGAAACACCATATATTTT.

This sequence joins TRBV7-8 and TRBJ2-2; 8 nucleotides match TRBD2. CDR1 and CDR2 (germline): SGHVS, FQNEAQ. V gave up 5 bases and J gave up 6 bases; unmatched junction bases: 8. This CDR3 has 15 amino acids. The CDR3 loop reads CASSGPGLVPGELFF. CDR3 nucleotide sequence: TGTGCCAGCAGCGGACCGGGACTAGTCCCCGGGGAGCTGTTTTTT. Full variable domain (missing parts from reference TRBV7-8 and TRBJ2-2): GAGVSQSPRYKVAKRGQDVALRCDPISGHVSLFWYQQALGQGPEFLTYFQNEAQLDKSGLPSDRFFAERPEGSVSTLKIQRTQQEDSAVYLCASSGPGLVPGELFFGEGSRLTVL.

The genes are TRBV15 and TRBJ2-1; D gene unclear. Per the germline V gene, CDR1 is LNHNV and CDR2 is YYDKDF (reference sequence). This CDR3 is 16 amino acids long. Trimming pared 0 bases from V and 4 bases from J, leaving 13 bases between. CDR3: CATSRERLVLYNEQFF. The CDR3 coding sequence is TGTGCCACCAGCAGAGAGAGACTCGTTCTTTACAATGAGCAGTTCTTC.

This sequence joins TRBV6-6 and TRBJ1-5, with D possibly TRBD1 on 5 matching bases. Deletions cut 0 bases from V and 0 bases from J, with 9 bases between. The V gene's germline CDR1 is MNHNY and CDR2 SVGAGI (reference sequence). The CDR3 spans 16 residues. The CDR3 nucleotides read TGTGCCAGCAGTTACTCCCGACAGTATAGCAATCAGCCCCAGCATTTT. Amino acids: CASSYSRQYSNQPQHF.

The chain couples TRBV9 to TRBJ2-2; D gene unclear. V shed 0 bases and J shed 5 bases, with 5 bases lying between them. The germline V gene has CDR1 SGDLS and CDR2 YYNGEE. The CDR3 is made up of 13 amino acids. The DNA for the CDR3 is TGTGCCAGCAGCGTAGTATTTACCGGGGAGCTGTTTTTT. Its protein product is CASSVVFTGELFF.

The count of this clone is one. The CDR3 spells CASSVTGTETQYF. CDR3 DNA sequence: TGTGCCAGCAGTGTTACGGGTACAGAGACCCAGTACTTC. The chain carries TRBV6-1 and TRBJ2-5, with D unclear. CDR1 and CDR2 from the germline V gene are MNHNS and SASEGT. CDR3 size: 13 residues. The V end was cut by 4 bases, the J end by 4 bases, with 10 bases between.

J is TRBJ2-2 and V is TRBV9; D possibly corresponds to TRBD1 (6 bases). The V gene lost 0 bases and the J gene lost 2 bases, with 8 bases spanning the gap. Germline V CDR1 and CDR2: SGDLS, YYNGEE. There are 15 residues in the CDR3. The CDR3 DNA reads TGTGCCAGCAGCGTAGGGACAGTCAACACCGGGGAGCTGTTTTTT. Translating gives CASSVGTVNTGELFF.

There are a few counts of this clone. The CDR3 region is CASRTGRTHEQYF. The CDR3 DNA reads TGTGCCAGCAGAACAGGGAGAACGCACGAGCAGTACTTC. The chain is built from TRBV6-5 and TRBJ2-7, with TRBD1 as a possible D gene (6 bases). Trimming cost V 6 bases and J 5 bases, with 14 bases left between them. This CDR3 spans 13 amino acids. Germline lookup yields CDR1 MNHEY and CDR2 SVGAGI.

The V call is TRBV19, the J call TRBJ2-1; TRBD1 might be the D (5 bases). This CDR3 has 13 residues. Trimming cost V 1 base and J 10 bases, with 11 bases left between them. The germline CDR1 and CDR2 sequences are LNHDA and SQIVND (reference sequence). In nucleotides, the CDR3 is TGTGCCAGTAGTATAGGACAGCCTGACGAGCAGTTCTTC. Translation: CASSIGQPDEQFF.

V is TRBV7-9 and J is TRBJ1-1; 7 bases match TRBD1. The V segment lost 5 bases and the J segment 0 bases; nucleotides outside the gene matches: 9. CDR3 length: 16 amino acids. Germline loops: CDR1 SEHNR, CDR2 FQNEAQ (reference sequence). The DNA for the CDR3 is TGTGCCAGCAGCCCCAGACAGGGAGCCCTGAACACTGAAGCTTTCTTT. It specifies CASSPRQGALNTEAFF. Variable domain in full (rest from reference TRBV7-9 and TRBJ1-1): DTGVSQNPRHKITKRGQNVTFRCDPISEHNRLYWYRQTLGQGPEFLTYFQNEAQLEKSRLLSDRFSAERPKGSFSTLEIQRTEQGDSAMYLCASSPRQGALNTEAFFGQGTRLTVV.

Here the CDR3 reads CASSRDGQTEAFF. The CDR3, as DNA: TGTGCCAGCAGTAGGGACGGGCAGACTGAAGCTTTCTTT. The genes are TRBV25-1 and TRBJ1-1; possible D gene TRBD1, 5 bases. Germline CDR1 and CDR2: MGHDK and SYGVNS. The CDR3 totals 13 residues. The germline V and J ends were trimmed by 5 bases and 5 bases, with 12 bases remaining between them.

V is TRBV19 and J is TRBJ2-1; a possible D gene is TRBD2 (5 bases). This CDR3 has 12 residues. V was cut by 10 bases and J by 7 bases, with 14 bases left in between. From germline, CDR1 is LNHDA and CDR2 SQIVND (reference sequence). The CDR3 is CATISTKNEQFF. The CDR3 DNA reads TGTGCCACCATTTCGACTAAAAATGAGCAGTTCTTC. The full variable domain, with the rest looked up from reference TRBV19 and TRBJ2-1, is DGGITQSPKYLFRKEGQNVTLSCEQNLNHDAMYWYRQDPGQGLRLIYYSQIVNDFQKGDIAEGYSVSREKKESFPLTVTSAQKNPTAFYLCATISTKNEQFFGPGTRLTVL.

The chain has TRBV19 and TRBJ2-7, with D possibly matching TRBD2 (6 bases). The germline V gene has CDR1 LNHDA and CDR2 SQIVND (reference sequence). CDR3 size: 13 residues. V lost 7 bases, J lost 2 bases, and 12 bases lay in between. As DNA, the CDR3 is TGTGCCAGTACCATGCGGGGTACCTACGAGCAGTACTTC. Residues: CASTMRGTYEQYF.

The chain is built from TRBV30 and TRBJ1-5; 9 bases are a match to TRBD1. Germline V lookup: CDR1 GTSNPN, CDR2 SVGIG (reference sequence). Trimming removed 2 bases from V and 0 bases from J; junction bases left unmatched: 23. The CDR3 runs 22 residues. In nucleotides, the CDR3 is TGTGCCTGGAGTCCGTTCCCACCCAGTCTACAGGGGGCCCCTTATAGCAATCAGCCCCAGCATTTT. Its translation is CAWSPFPPSLQGAPYSNQPQHF.

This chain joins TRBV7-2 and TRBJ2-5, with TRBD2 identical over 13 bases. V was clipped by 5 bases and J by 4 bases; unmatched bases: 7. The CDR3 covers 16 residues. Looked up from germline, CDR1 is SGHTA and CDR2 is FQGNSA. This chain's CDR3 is CASSPTRTSGRETQYF. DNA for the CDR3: TGTGCCAGCAGCCCCACTAGGACTAGCGGGAGAGAGACCCAGTACTTC.

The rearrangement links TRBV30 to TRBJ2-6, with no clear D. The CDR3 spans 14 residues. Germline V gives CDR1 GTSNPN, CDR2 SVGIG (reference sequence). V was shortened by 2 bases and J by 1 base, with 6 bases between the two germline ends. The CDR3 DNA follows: TGTGCCTGGAGTTCGACGTCTGGGGCCAACGTCCTGACTTTC. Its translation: CAWSSTSGANVLTF.